This T cell receptor (beta chain) was profiled in a study of shared clonotypes between healthy human individuals. Whole-study results and caveats: Naive CD4 clonotypes were shared across a handful of donors at 4.5% to 6.5%. In the sorted subsets, rarefaction showed sequencing was incomplete despite large depth.

CDR3 size: 16 residues. Germline CDR1 SGHTA, CDR2 FQGTGA. V dropped 4 bases and J dropped 4; count of bases not matched to a gene: 8. The protocol was immunoSEQ multiplex PCR, while the TCRdb copy is restricted to in-frame clones and leaves out a portion. Found here are about 1 million clones, around 76% of them singletons; the top ten hold 1.4%. Comments on this clone: The antigen remains undetermined.

Input material: memory CD4+ T cells sorted from blood. Subset meaning: CD45RA-negative fraction. The clonotype was recovered from a man in his late teens or twenties in good health. The rearrangement joins TRBV7-3 to TRBJ2-1; 9 bases are shared with TRBD2. The CDR3 DNA follows: TGTGCCAGCAGCTCGGTCCCTAGCGGGGTGTACAATGAGCAGTTCTTC. Translation: CASSSVPSGVYNEQFF.